This T cell receptor beta chain was recorded in a study of T cells in Graves' hyperthyroidism and ophthalmopathy. Amplified TCR beta CDR3 regions came from RNA transcripts. Carried out on the TCR CDR3, a first-round RT-PCR used the HTBI primer set. Each CDR3 protein gets one entry after TCRdb re-called the multiplex PCR reads with MiXCR. The sample records under 200,000 distinct CDR3 sequences, about 9.4% being singletons. Broader study findings: Most clonotypes expanded in thyroid above 0.001 were likewise present in blood.

Deletions cut 1 base from V and 6 bases from J, with 19 bases between. CDR1 SGHTA and CDR2 FQGNSA come from the germline V gene. This CDR3 contains 16 residues. This clonotype was seen at least ten times. The antigen is unknown. The sequenced material came from blood. V gene TRBV7-2 combines with J gene TRBJ2-7; tentative D call: TRBD1 (6 bases). This TCR came from a woman aged 18-29 years with Graves' hyperthyroidism that later progressed to Graves' ophthalmopathy. CDR3 nucleotide sequence: TGTGCCAGCAGCTTAGTGTCGGTTTGGGGGCCAGGCGAGCAGTACTTC. The encoded protein is CASSLVSVWGPGEQYF. Together with reference TRBV7-2 and TRBJ2-7, the CDR3 gives the full variable domain: GAGVSQSPSNKVTEKGKDVELRCDPISGHTALYWYRQSLGQGLEFLIYFQGNSAPDKSGLPSDRFSAERTGGSVSTLTIQRTQQEDSAVYLCASSLVSVWGPGEQYFGPGTRLTVT.